The 14 T cell receptor beta chains below come from one sample, sequenced in a study of CD8 T cells in ankylosing spondylitis. Whole-study results and caveats: Typical of ankylosing spondylitis blood, it appeared, was a TCR beta motif of under 10 highly homologous variants.

TCRdb reprocessed the 5' RACE reads via MiXCR and lists one record per CDR3 protein. Of roughly 370,000 distinct CDR3 sequences in the sample, 20% to 25% were seen once. These receptors have no identified antigens. Specimen: blood, either unsorted or a sorted T cell fraction (not recorded which). These TCRs come from a male donor with ankylosing spondylitis.

This clonotype was seen ten or more times. The chain recombines TRBV28 with TRBJ2-7; 14 positions agree with TRBD2. The germline V gene has CDR1 MDHEN and CDR2 SYDVKM. V was pared by 5 bases and J by 3 bases, with 3 bases of the junction left unmatched. The CDR3 consists of 15 residues. The CDR3 region is CASSEGLAGDYEQYF. The CDR3 DNA reads as TGTGCCAGCAGTGAGGGACTAGCGGGAGACTACGAGCAGTACTTC. The full variable domain, its missing parts supplied by reference TRBV28 and TRBJ2-7, is DVKVTQSSRYLVKRTGEKVFLECVQDMDHENMFWYRQDPGLGLRLIYFSYDVKMKEKGDIPEGYSVSREKKERFSLILESASTNQTSMYLCASSEGLAGDYEQYFGPGTRLTVT.

The chain links TRBV18 to TRBJ2-7; 7 bases are shared with TRBD1. The CDR3 is made up of 16 amino acids. Germline-derived CDR1 and CDR2 are KGHSH and LQKENI. With 2 bases clipped from V and 6 bases from J, the junction kept 13 bases outside the gene matches. This chain's CDR3 is CASSPSISQGKGEQYF. Here the CDR3 DNA reads TGTGCCAGCTCACCAAGTATCTCACAGGGGAAGGGCGAGCAGTACTTC.

This chain uses TRBV4-2 with TRBJ2-2; TRBD2 is a possible D gene (6 bases). The CDR3 covers 18 residues. The germline V gene encodes CDR1 LGHNA and CDR2 YNFKEQ. Trimming took off 4 bases at V and 0 bases at J, with 18 bases between the two ends. The CDR3 here is CASSPSPGRDPNTGELFF. DNA of the CDR3: TGTGCCAGCAGCCCATCTCCTGGGCGGGACCCGAACACCGGGGAGCTGTTTTTT.

V is TRBV12-3 or TRBV12-4 and J is TRBJ2-2, with TRBD1 matching over 12 bases. J gave up 4 bases and V 6 bases, and 6 bases lay outside the gene matches. This CDR3 is built from 16 residues. DNA for the CDR3: TGTGCCAGCAGGGGACAGGGGGCTTCGGGCACCGGGGAGCTGTTTTTT. Amino acids: CASRGQGASGTGELFF.

This clonotype was counted only a few times. This chain links TRBV6-1 with TRBJ2-2; weak D call: TRBD1 (6 bases). The CDR3 length is 16 residues. V lost 6 bases and J 5 bases, leaving 19 bases between the germline ends. The V gene's germline CDR1 is MNHNS and CDR2 SASEGT. The CDR3 DNA reads as TGTGCCAGCAGGACCAATAGACAGGCGACGACCGGGGAGCTGTTTTTT. Its translation is CASRTNRQATTGELFF.

This clonotype was detected only a few times. The rearrangement uses TRBV15 and TRBJ2-2; either TRBD1 or TRBD2 may supply D (5 bases each). This CDR3 spans 14 amino acids. CDR1 is LNHNV, CDR2 YYDKDF, per germline (reference sequence). Trimming removed 5 bases from V and 2 bases from J, with 9 bases in between. The chain's CDR3 is CATSGTVNTGELFF. CDR3 coding DNA: TGTGCCACCAGCGGGACGGTTAACACCGGGGAGCTGTTTTTT.

V is TRBV5-1 and J is TRBJ2-7; a weak D match, TRBD2 (6 bases). Germline values: CDR1 SGHRS, CDR2 YFSETQ. The CDR3 covers 14 residues. Trimming cost V 4 bases and J 6 bases, with 17 bases left between them. The CDR3 is CASSPGGGVREQYF. The CDR3, as DNA: TGCGCCAGCAGCCCGGGTGGAGGGGTCCGCGAGCAGTACTTC.

This clonotype was detected a few times. This chain uses TRBV7-9 with TRBJ2-7; maybe TRBD1 (6 bases). With 4 bases removed from V and 2 bases from J, the gap between germline ends came to 9 bases. CDR1 is SEHNR, CDR2 FQNEAQ, per germline (reference sequence). CDR3 length equals 13 residues. The CDR3 DNA is TGTGCCAGCAGCTATGGGACACCCTACGAGCAGTACTTC. Translating it yields CASSYGTPYEQYF.

This sequence joins TRBV7-2 and TRBJ2-1; 12 bases map to TRBD2. Per the germline V gene, CDR1 is SGHTA and CDR2 is FQGNSA. Trimming at V came to 2 bases and at J to 6 bases, leaving 2 bases not matched to a gene. This CDR3 contains 15 residues. This CDR3 is CASSLTSGRSNEQFF. In DNA, the CDR3 is TGTGCCAGCAGCTTAACTAGCGGGAGGTCCAATGAGCAGTTCTTC.

This rearrangement joins TRBV19 to TRBJ2-3; 7 bases match TRBD2. Per the germline V gene, CDR1 is LNHDA and CDR2 is SQIVND (reference sequence). The CDR3 has 16 residues. The J segment lost 4 bases and the V segment lost 5 bases, leaving 12 bases of the junction unmatched. CDR3 coding DNA: TGTGCCAGTAGTGCTCCTTGGACTAGAGGCCCAGATACGCAGTATTTT. Its protein product is CASSAPWTRGPDTQYF.

The chain couples TRBV7-9 to TRBJ2-7; D possibly corresponds to TRBD2 (5 bases). V shed 7 bases and J shed 5 bases, with 15 bases lying between them. Germline values: CDR1 SEHNR, CDR2 FQNEAQ (reference sequence). The CDR3 spans 13 residues. The CDR3 protein is CASTILLGHEQYF. CDR3 bases: TGTGCCAGCACTATACTACTAGGCCACGAGCAGTACTTC.

The rearrangement uses TRBV25-1 and TRBJ2-7, with 10 positions matching TRBD2. CDR1 and CDR2 (germline): MGHDK, SYGVNS. CDR3 length equals 15 residues. The trim removed 1 base at V and 7 bases at J, leaving 7 bases unmatched. The CDR3 region has the DNA TGTGCCAGCAGTGAATCCCTAGCGGGAGCTCGGGAGCAGTACTTC. Translated, it gives CASSESLAGAREQYF.

This sequence joins TRBV7-3 and TRBJ2-5; D gene uncertain. V was trimmed by 1 base and J by 1 base, leaving 10 bases between them. Germline V gives CDR1 SGHTA, CDR2 FQGTGA. The CDR3 totals 15 residues. The CDR3 spells CASSLMGQSQETQYF. In DNA, the CDR3 is TGTGCCAGCAGCTTAATGGGCCAGTCCCAAGAGACCCAGTACTTC.

The chain links TRBV29-1 to TRBJ2-7, with 9 bases lining up with TRBD1. J gave up 6 bases and V 4 bases, and 10 bases lay outside the gene matches. Germline V CDR1 and CDR2: SQVTM, ANQGSEA. The length of the CDR3 is 14 residues. The CDR3, as DNA: TGCAGCGTTGGACAGACAGGGGGATTGTCCGAGCAGTACTTC. Its translation: CSVGQTGGLSEQYF.